This T cell receptor (beta chain) originates from a study of blood T cell repertoires in COVID-19. Germline V lookup: CDR1 SGHAT, CDR2 FQNNGV. The CDR3 is 14 amino acids. V gave up 1 base and J gave up 0 bases, with 7 bases separating them. Methods used by the authors: Amplification of reference gene primers provided the estimated nucleated cell counts. Produced via immunoSEQ multiplex PCR; TCRdb's table is partial and in-frame only. V and J calls and clone size are as listed in that table; D and trimming were resolved from the DNA. Of roughly 150,000 clones in the sample, around 88% were seen once. Specimen: peripheral blood. The V call is TRBV11-2, the J call TRBJ2-7; D is uncertain. This receptor was taken from a human donor in a cohort sampled during active COVID-19. The CDR3: CASSLGPYSYEQYF. CDR3 DNA sequence: TGTGCCAGCAGCTTAGGTCCCTACTCCTACGAGCAGTACTTC.